This T cell receptor (beta chain) is from a study of blood T cell repertoires in COVID-19. Study background: The study drew acute and convalescent COVID-19 samples from the United States, Italy and Spain. T cells, B-cell-depleted T cells, or PBMCs supplied cDNA or gDNA.

TCRdb's table, derived via immunoSEQ multiplex PCR, lists solely in-frame clones and lacks some. In the table there are 120,000 to 150,000 clones, 88% of which are singletons. V shed 3 bases and J shed 1 base, with 12 bases lying between them. The CDR3 runs to 15 residues. Germline values: CDR1 MGHRA, CDR2 YSYEKL. This receptor was obtained from a human donor in a cohort sampled during active COVID-19. The V call is TRBV4-1, the J call TRBJ2-5; a weak D match, TRBD2 (5 bases). Sequenced sample: peripheral blood. The CDR3 DNA reads TGCGCCAGCAGCCACGACGGGAAACCCCAAGAGACCCAGTACTTC. Protein sequence: CASSHDGKPQETQYF.